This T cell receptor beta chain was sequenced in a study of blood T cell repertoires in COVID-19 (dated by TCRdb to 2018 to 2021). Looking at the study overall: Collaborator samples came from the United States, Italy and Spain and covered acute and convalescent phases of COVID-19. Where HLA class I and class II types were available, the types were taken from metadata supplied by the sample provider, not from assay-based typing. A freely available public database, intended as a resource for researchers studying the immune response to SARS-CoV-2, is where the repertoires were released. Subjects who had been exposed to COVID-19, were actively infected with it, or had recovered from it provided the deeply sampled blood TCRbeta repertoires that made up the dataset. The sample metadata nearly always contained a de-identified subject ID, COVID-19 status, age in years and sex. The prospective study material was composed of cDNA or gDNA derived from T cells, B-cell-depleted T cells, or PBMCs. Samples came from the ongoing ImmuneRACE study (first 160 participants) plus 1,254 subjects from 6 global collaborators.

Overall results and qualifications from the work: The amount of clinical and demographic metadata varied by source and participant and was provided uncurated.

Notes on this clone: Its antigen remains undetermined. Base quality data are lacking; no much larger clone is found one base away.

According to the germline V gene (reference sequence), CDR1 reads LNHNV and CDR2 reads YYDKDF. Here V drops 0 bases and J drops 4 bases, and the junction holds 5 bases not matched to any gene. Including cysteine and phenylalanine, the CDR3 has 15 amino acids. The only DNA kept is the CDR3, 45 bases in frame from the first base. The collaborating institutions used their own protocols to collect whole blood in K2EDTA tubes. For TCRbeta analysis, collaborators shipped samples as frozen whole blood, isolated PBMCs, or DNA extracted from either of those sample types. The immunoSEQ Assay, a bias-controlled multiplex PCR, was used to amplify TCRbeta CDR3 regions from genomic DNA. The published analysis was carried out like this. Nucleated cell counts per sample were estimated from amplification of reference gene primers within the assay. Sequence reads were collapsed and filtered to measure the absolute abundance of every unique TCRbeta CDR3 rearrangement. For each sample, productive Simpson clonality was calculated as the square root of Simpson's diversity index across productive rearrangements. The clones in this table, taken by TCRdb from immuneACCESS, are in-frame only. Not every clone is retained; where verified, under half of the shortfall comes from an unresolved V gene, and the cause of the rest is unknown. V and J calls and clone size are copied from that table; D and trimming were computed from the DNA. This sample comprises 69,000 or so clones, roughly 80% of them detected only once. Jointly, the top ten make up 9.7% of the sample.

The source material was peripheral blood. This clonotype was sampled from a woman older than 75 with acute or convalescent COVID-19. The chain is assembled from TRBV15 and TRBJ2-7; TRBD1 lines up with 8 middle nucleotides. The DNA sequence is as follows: TGTGCCACCAGCAGAGAGTCAGGGGGCAGTTACGAGCAGTACTTC. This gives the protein CATSRESGGSYEQYF.